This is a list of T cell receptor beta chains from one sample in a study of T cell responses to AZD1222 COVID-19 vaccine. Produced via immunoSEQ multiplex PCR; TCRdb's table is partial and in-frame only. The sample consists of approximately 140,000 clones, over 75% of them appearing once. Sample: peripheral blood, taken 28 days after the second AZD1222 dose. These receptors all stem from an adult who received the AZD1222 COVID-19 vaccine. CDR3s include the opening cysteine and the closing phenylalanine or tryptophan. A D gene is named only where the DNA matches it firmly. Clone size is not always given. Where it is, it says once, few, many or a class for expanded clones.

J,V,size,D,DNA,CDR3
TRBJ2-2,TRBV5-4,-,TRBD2,TGTGCCAGCAGCGTGGGACTAGCGGGAGCTTCGAACACCGGGGAGCTGTTTTTT,CASSVGLAGASNTGELFF
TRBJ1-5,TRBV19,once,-,TGTGCCAGTAGTATAGGCGCCAGGGTTGGCAATCAGCCCCAGCATTTT,CASSIGARVGNQPQHF
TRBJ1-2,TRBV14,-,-,TGTGCCAGCAGCCATAGAAGAGAACCTATTAACTATGGCTACACCTTC,CASSHRREPINYGYTF
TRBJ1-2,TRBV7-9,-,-,TGTGCCAGCAGCTCCACCCTCTATGGCTACACCTTC,CASSSTLYGYTF
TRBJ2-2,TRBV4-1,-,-,TGCGCCAGCAGCCACGTCAGCGAGTCGAACACCGGGGAGCTGTTTTTT,CASSHVSESNTGELFF
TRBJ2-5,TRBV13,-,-,TGTGCCAGCAGCTTAGGAGGTTCAGGTCAAGAGACCCAGTACTTC,CASSLGGSGQETQYF
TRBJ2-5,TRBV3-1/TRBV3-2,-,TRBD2,TGTGCCAGCAGCCTCCGGACTAGCGGGAGTGGTGAGACCCAGTACTTC,CASSLRTSGSGETQYF
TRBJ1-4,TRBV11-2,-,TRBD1,TGTGCCAGCAGGCATTCCGGGACAGCTCAAAAACTGTTTTTT,CASRHSGTAQKLFF
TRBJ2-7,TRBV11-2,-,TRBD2,TGTGCCAGCAGCCGTGGACTAGCGGGAGAGGCATACGAGCAGTACTTC,CASSRGLAGEAYEQYF
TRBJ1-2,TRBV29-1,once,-,TGCAGCGTTGACGGCCTCTCGGGGGGCTACACCTTC,CSVDGLSGGYTF
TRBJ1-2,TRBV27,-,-,TGTGCCAGCAGTTCCCGTATGGCGGTCAAGGGGAACTATGGCTACACCTTC,CASSSRMAVKGNYGYTF
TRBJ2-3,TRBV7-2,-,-,TGTGCCAGCAGCTTATTAATGGGGCAAGATACGCAGTATTTT,CASSLLMGQDTQYF
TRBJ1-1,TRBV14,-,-,TGTGCCAGCAGCCAAGAATTCGGGGGGACTGAAGCTTTCTTT,CASSQEFGGTEAFF
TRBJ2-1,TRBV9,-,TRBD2,TGTGCCAGCAGCTTCCGACTAGCTAGCTCCTACAATGAGCAGTTCTTC,CASSFRLASSYNEQFF
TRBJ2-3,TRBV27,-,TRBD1,TGTGCCAGCGCCTTGACAGGGATTAGCACAGATACGCAGTATTTT,CASALTGISTDTQYF
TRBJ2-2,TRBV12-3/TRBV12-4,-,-,TGTGCCAGCAGTCAGCTGAGGGGCGGGGAGCTGTTTTTT,CASSQLRGGELFF
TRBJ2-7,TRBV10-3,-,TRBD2,TGTGCCACCCGCGGGGAGGGCGCGGGAGGCTCCGACTACGAGCAGTACTTC,CATRGEGAGGSDYEQYF
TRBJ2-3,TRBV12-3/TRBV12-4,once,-,TGTGCCAGCAGTGTCCTTCAGAGAGATACGCAGTATTTT,CASSVLQRDTQYF
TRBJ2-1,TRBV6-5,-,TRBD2,TGTGCCAGCAGCCGCGGGAGGCGGAATGAGCAGTTCTTC,CASSRGRRNEQFF
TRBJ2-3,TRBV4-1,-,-,TGCGCCAGCAGCCAAATACCAGAAGGGGATACGCAGTATTTT,CASSQIPEGDTQYF
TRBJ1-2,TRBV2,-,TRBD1,TGTGCCAGCAGTGAAGCGGAGGGGGCTGGGGGCTACACCTTC,CASSEAEGAGGYTF
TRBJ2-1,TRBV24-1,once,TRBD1,TGTGCCACCAGTGATCCCGGGACAGGGGGCGCGGAGGAGCAGTTCTTC,CATSDPGTGGAEEQFF
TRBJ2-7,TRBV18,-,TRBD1,TGTGCCAGCTCTCCCCCGGACAGGATGCACGAGCAGTACTTC,CASSPPDRMHEQYF
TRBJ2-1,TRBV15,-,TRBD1,TGTGCCACCAGCAGAGACCTCGGGACAGGGGAGGGCAATGAGCAGTTCTTC,CATSRDLGTGEGNEQFF
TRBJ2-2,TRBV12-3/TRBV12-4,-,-,TGTGCCAGCAGCTCCCAGAAGATCGGGGAGCTGTTTTTT,CASSSQKIGELFF
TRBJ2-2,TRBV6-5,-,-,TGTGCCAGCAGCCAGCTTATTATGAACACCGGGGAGCTGTTTTTT,CASSQLIMNTGELFF
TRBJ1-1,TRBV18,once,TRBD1,TGTGCCAGCTCACCACTAGGGGGCGCGTACACTGAAGCTTTCTTT,CASSPLGGAYTEAFF
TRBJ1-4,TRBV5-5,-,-,TGTGCCAGCAGCTTGTTGGCAGGGGTTGAAAAACTGTTTTTT,CASSLLAGVEKLFF